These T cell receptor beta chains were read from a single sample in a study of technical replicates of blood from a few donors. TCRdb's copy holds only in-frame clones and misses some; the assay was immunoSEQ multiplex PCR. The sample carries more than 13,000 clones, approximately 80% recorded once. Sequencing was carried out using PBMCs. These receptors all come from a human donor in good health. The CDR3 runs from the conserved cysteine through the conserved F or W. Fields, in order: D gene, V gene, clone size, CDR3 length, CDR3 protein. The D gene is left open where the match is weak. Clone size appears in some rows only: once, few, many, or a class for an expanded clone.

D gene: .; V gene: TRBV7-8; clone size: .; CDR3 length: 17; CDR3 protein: CASSQRPFQGGEEKLFF
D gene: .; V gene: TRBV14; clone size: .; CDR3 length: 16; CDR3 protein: CASSQRTEGRGTEAFF
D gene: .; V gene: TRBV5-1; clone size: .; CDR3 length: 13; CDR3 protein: CASSSSSTDTQYF
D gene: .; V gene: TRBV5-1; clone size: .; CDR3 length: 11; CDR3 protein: CASSYTDTQYF
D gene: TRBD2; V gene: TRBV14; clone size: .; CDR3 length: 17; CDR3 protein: CASSQGLTSAGTDTQYF
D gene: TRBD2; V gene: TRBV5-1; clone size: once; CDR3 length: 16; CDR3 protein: CASSRRAGANTGELFF
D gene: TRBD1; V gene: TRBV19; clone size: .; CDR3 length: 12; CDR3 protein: CASSDRGYGYTF
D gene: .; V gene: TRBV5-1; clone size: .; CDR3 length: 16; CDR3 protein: CASSLRGLSRAGELFF
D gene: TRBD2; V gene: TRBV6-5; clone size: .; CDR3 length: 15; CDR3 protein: CASSYSAGGGNEQFF
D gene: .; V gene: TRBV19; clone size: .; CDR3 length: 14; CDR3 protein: CASSNRAGANVLTF
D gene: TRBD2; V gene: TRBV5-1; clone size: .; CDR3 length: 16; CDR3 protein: CASSLGSLAGGNEQFF
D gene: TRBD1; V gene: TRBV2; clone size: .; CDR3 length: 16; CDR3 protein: CASSENLAGGSQPQHF
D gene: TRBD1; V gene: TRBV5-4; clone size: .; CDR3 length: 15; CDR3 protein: CASSIGQGAFNEQFF
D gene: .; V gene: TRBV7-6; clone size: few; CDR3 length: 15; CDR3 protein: CASSKTAANTGELFF
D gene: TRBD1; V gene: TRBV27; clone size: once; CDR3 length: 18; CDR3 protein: CASSSRFLQGVAGDTQYF
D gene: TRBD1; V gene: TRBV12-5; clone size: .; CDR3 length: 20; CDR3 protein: CASGLTTSWTGGHWNTEAFF
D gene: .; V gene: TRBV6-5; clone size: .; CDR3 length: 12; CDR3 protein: CASSPRGVEQYF
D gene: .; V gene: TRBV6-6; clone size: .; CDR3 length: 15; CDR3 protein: CASSYRAGVYNEQFF
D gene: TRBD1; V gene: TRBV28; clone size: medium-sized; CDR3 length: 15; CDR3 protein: CASTATGGYNYGYTF
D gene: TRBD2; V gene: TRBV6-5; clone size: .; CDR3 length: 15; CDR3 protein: CASSYTLAGQGEQFF
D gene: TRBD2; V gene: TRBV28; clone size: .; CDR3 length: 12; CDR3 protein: CASSLGGDEQYF
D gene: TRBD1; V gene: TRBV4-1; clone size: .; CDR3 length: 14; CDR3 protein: CASTVDRARDGYTF
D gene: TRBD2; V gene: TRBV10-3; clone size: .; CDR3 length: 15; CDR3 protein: CAIRGLAGGSDEQFF
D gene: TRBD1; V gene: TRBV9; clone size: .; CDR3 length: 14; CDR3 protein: CASNSRDRGVEQFF
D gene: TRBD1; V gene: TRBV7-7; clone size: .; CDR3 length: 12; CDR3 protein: CAIGTGSYGYTF